The next 19 T cell receptor beta chains were all read from a single sample in a study of tumor and adjacent non-tumor tissue in lung cancer. The template was RNA from unsorted bulk tissue. TCRbeta libraries were built with three rounds of nested PCR, modified from ARM-PCR. One entry per CDR3 protein results from TCRdb running MiXCR on the multiplex PCR reads. The sample yields around 71,000 distinct CDR3 sequences, 72% seen once. Sequenced: lung tumor tissue. The receptors derive from a woman aged 40 to 50 with non-small cell lung cancer.

This clonotype was observed a single time. V is TRBV20-1 and J is TRBJ2-5; 8 nucleotides line up with TRBD1. Trimming at V came to 5 bases and at J to 6 bases, leaving 14 bases not matched to a gene. From germline, CDR1 is DFQATT and CDR2 SNEGSKA (reference sequence). The CDR3 totals 15 residues. CDR3 DNA sequence: TGCAGTGCTCGGATCAGGGGGCCTATGGGACAGACCCAGTACTTC. Its translation is CSARIRGPMGQTQYF.

About this clonotype: The junction shows a germline mismatch at one end, possibly a read error. The chain couples TRBV6-2 or TRBV6-3 to TRBJ2-5; either TRBD1 or TRBD2 may supply D (6 bases each). Germline V gives CDR1 MNHEY, CDR2 SVGEGT. The CDR3 spans 15 residues. For the CDR3, the DNA is TGTGCCAGCAGTTTACATGGGGGGCCTACGGAGACCCATTACTTC. Translating it yields CASSLHGGPTETHYF.

A word on this clonotype: A much more abundant neighbour one base away suggests this may be a read error. V is TRBV28 and J is TRBJ2-3; 10 nucleotides align to TRBD1. Germline values: CDR1 MDHEN, CDR2 SYDVKM. V dropped 9 bases and J dropped 3; count of bases not matched to a gene: 6. The CDR3 is 14 residues long. The CDR3 sequence is CARSVDRGTDTQYF. The CDR3 DNA reads TGTGCCAGAAGTGTGGACAGGGGGACAGATACGCAGTATTTT.

This clonotype was seen at least ten times. The chain carries TRBV29-1 and TRBJ2-7; possibly TRBD1 or TRBD2 for D (5 bases each). CDR1 is SQVTM, CDR2 ANQGSEA, per germline. The V end lost 7 bases, the J end lost 3 bases, and 22 bases lay between the germline ends. The CDR3 spans 15 residues. This CDR3 is CSAVLQGGGIYEQYF. The CDR3 nucleotides read TGCAGCGCCGTACTTCAGGGTGGAGGTATCTACGAGCAGTACTTC.

This clonotype was seen only once. The CDR3 does not close with the conserved phenylalanine or tryptophan, likely indicating a read error. The chain uses TRBV6-6 and TRBJ2-2; no firm D call. Germline CDR1 reads MNHNY; CDR2 reads SVGAGI (reference sequence). This CDR3 is 14 amino acids long. The CDR3 loop reads CASSGHSYTRELFS. The CDR3 bases are TGTGCCAGCAGTGGCCACTCTTACACCAGGGAGCTGTTTTCT.

In the case of this clonotype: One junction end disagrees with the germline gene, perhaps due to a read error. The genes are TRBV11-3 and TRBJ2-7; D unclear. Germline V gives CDR1 SGHNT, CDR2 YENEEA. This CDR3 has 14 amino acids. The CDR3 DNA reads TGCGCCAGCAGCTTGGCTAGTGCCGTGGGAGAGCAGTACTTC. It codes for CASSLASAVGEQYF.

As concerns this clonotype: The junction departs from germline at one end; a sequencing error may be responsible. The J gene is TRBJ2-7, the V gene TRBV6-1; the D is unclear. Germline loops: CDR1 MNHNS, CDR2 SASEGT. CDR3 length: 13 amino acids. The CDR3 loop reads CVSSRPESYEQYF. In DNA, the CDR3 is TGTGTCAGCAGCCGTCCGGAGAGCTACGAGCAGTACTTC.

The chain employs TRBV6-1 and TRBJ1-5, with 10 bases lining up with TRBD1. TRBJ2-3 matches the DNA end more closely, so the J call is doubtful. The CDR3 sequence is 15 residues long. Germline V gives CDR1 MNHNS, CDR2 SASEGT. The CDR3, as DNA: TGTGCCAGCAGCCCGGACAGGGGGAGGAATCAACCCCAGTATTTT. Protein product: CASSPDRGRNQPQYF.

Comments on this clonotype: The junction and the germline gene differ at one end; a read error may be behind it. The chain carries TRBV7-6 and TRBJ2-7; D unclear. CDR1 is SGHVS and CDR2 is FNYEAQ in the germline V gene. This CDR3 has 13 residues. CDR3 sequence reads: CVSNLEAGYEQYF. CDR3 coding DNA: TGTGTCAGCAACTTAGAGGCAGGTTACGAGCAGTACTTC.

Concerning this clonotype itself: A junction end diverges from the germline sequence, so it may reflect a read error. The V gene is TRBV6-1, the J gene TRBJ1-5; D uncertain. Germline lookup yields CDR1 MNHNS and CDR2 SASEGT. The CDR3 is 15 amino acids. The CDR3 reads CANSEAPGDDQPQHF. DNA of the CDR3: TGTGCCAACAGTGAAGCACCTGGTGACGATCAGCCCCAGCATTTT.

In its sample, this clonotype was seen a few times. Compared with germline, one end of the junction differs, possibly owing to a read error. The chain combines TRBV11-2 with TRBJ2-1; no firm D call. The CDR3 covers 16 residues. Germline V gives CDR1 SGHAT, CDR2 FQNNGV. Here the CDR3 DNA reads TGTGCCAACAGCAAGATATTAGCTGCACTGTACAATGAGCAGTTCTTC. It encodes CANSKILAALYNEQFF. Complete variable domain (other parts from reference TRBV11-2 and TRBJ2-1): EAGVAQSPRYKIIEKRQSVAFWCNPISGHATLYWYQQILGQGPKLLIQFQNNGVVDDSQLPKDRFSAERLKGVDSTLKIQPAKLEDSAVYLCANSKILAALYNEQFFGPGTRLTVL.

Points on this clonotype: At one of its ends the junction is not consistent with the germline gene, which may arise from a read error. The V gene is TRBV11-2, the J gene TRBJ2-5; D is unclear. This CDR3 spans 16 amino acids. The germline V gene encodes CDR1 SGHAT and CDR2 FQNNGV. CDR3: CASCLVGRRTQETQYF. As DNA, the CDR3 is TGTGCCAGCTGCTTAGTTGGGCGCAGGACGCAAGAGACCCAGTACTTC.

This clonotype was counted once. The chain has TRBV12-3 or TRBV12-4 and TRBJ2-1, with D possibly called TRBD1 or TRBD2 (5 bases each). This CDR3 comprises 14 residues. V dropped 10 bases and J dropped 5 bases, with 18 bases sitting between them. The CDR3 region is CANSLLGPNNEQFF. The CDR3 coding sequence is TGTGCCAATAGTTTACTGGGACCAAACAATGAGCAGTTCTTC.

As to this clonotype: One end of the junction does not line up with germline, which may come from a read error. This sequence joins TRBV29-1 and TRBJ2-2; tentatively, D is TRBD1 or TRBD2 (5 bases each). This CDR3 comprises 15 residues. Germline V gives CDR1 SQVTM, CDR2 ANQGSEA. CDR3 coding DNA: TGCAGCGTTGAAGGCAAGGGGCGTATGTCCGGGGAACTGTTTTTC. As protein: CSVEGKGRMSGELFF.

The V and J genes are TRBV21-1 and TRBJ2-3; the table names TRBD2, a call not compared with the DNA. TRBV21-1 is tagged as a pseudogene. This CDR3 has 17 residues. CDR3 nucleotides: TGTGCCAGCAGCAAACAGGAGGGAAGCGAGCAATCAGATAGGCAGTATTTT. It codes for CASSKQEGSEQSDRQYF.

This clonotype was counted many times. The genes are TRBV7-9 and TRBJ2-1, with 9 nucleotides matching TRBD1. This CDR3 region has 14 residues. In germline, CDR1 is SEHNR, CDR2 FQNEAQ (reference sequence). After removal of 7 bases from V and 10 bases from J, the junction contained 11 bases not matched to a gene. CDR3: CASNDRGISGEQFF. The CDR3 DNA reads TGTGCCAGCAACGACAGGGGGATATCTGGAGAGCAGTTCTTC.

Comment on this clonotype: In this CDR3 the conserved last residue, phenylalanine or tryptophan, is missing, so a read error is likely. The CDR3 reads CASSLQLPVHEQYI. CDR3 DNA: TGTGCCAGCAGCTTACAGTTACCCGTCCACGAGCAGTACATC. The chain links TRBV11-2 to TRBJ2-7; D is ambiguous. CDR3 length: 14 residues. Trimming stripped 2 bases from V and 5 bases from J, with 13 bases between. Looked up from germline, CDR1 is SGHAT and CDR2 is FQNNGV.

This clonotype was observed a single time. With a much larger clone just one base away, this may be a read error. No conserved phenylalanine or tryptophan ends this CDR3, so it is likely a read error. Here the CDR3 DNA reads TGTGCCATCAGTGAGTTCGGGCTAGCGGGGGACTACAATGAGCAGTTCTTA. It codes for CAISEFGLAGDYNEQFL. This chain connects TRBV10-3 to TRBJ2-1; 10 bases agree with TRBD2. J lost 3 bases, V lost 1 base, and 6 bases had no gene match. From germline, CDR1 is ENHRY and CDR2 SYGVKD. The CDR3 length is 17 residues.

Notes on this clonotype: The junction and the germline gene differ at one end; a read error may be behind it. The V gene is TRBV20-1, the J gene TRBJ2-7; TRBD2 might be the D (5 bases). This CDR3 has 12 amino acids. Germline lookup yields CDR1 DFQATT and CDR2 SNEGSKA (reference sequence). CDR3 in amino acids: CSVRSGSPGLLF. Written as DNA, the CDR3 is TGCAGTGTTAGAAGCGGCAGTCCTGGGCTTCTTTTC.